These T cell receptor beta chains were read from a single sample in a study of T cell changes during pregnancy in multiple sclerosis. Generated by immunoSEQ multiplex PCR, the TCRdb table keeps only in-frame clones and is missing some. The sample records more than 60,000 clones, about 91% being singletons. The sample was peripheral blood, taken before pregnancy. The receptors come from a female donor with multiple sclerosis, enrolled in a pregnancy study. The CDR3 runs from the conserved cysteine through the conserved F or W. Each record gives: clone size, J gene, CDR3 length, V gene, D gene, CDR3 protein, CDR3 DNA. A D gene is named only where the DNA matches it firmly. For some rows the clone size is stated as once, few or many, or as a class when expanded; others skip it.

>.|TRBJ1-2|11|TRBV4-1|.
CASSQAMRVSF
TGCGCCAGCAGCCAAGCAATGAGGGTCTCCTTC
>.|TRBJ2-3|11|TRBV30|TRBD1
CACRDRVTQYF
TGTGCCTGTCGGGACAGGGTCACGCAGTATTTT
>.|TRBJ1-1|14|TRBV7-2|.
CASSFSRGNTEAFF
TGTGCCAGCAGCTTCAGCAGGGGGAACACTGAAGCTTTCTTT
>.|TRBJ1-2|13|TRBV9|.
CASSGQGSYGYTF
TGTGCCAGCAGCGGGCAGGGGAGCTATGGCTACACCTTC
>.|TRBJ1-1|16|TRBV6-4|TRBD1
CASRRAGTGRVSEAFF
TGTGCCAGCAGAAGAGCCGGGACAGGTCGCGTATCTGAAGCTTTCTTT
>.|TRBJ2-7|15|TRBV27|TRBD1
CASSLGGTGGYEQYF
TGTGCCAGCAGTTTAGGCGGGACAGGGGGCTACGAGCAGTACTTC
>.|TRBJ2-7|12|TRBV9|.
CASSVVGGEQYF
TGTGCCAGCAGCGTAGTGGGGGGCGAGCAGTACTTC
>.|TRBJ1-2|15|TRBV5-4|.
CASSPPPGANYGYTF
TGTGCCAGCAGCCCCCCCCCGGGAGCTAACTATGGCTACACCTTC
>once|TRBJ2-3|17|TRBV11-2|.
CASSLVGGRGSTDTQYF
TGTGCCAGCAGCCTCGTTGGGGGGCGGGGGAGCACAGATACGCAGTATTTT
>.|TRBJ2-5|10|TRBV7-9|.
CASRGGAQYF
TGTGCCAGCCGGGGTGGGGCCCAGTACTTC
>once|TRBJ2-1|15|TRBV21-1|.
CASSKEDRGNGEQFF
TGTGCCAGCAGCAAAGAGGACAGGGGTAACGGTGAGCAGTTCTTC
>medium-sized|TRBJ2-3|18|TRBV4-3|TRBD2
CASSQEETSAEFTDTQYF
TGCGCCAGCAGCCAAGAAGAGACTAGCGCGGAATTCACAGATACGCAGTATTTT
>.|TRBJ2-1|16|TRBV7-3|.
CASSLTRSSPQNEQFF
TGTGCCAGCAGCTTAACGAGGTCGAGTCCTCAGAATGAGCAGTTCTTC
>.|TRBJ1-1|13|TRBV4-3|.
CASSQQMNTEAFF
TGCGCCAGCAGCCAACAGATGAACACTGAAGCTTTCTTT
>.|TRBJ1-2|14|TRBV7-3|.
CASSPTGGSGGYTF
TGTGCCAGCAGTCCCACGGGGGGATCGGGTGGCTACACCTTC
>.|TRBJ1-1|14|TRBV5-4|TRBD1
CASSDGQGRDEAFF
TGTGCCAGCAGCGACGGACAGGGGCGCGACGAAGCTTTCTTT
>.|TRBJ2-1|14|TRBV19|TRBD2
CASSLGGDYNEQFF
TGTGCCAGTAGTCTGGGGGGGGATTACAATGAGCAGTTCTTC
>.|TRBJ2-2|18|TRBV7-3|TRBD2
CASSLLPGGGRGTGELFF
TGTGCCAGCAGCTTACTCCCAGGCGGGGGAAGGGGCACCGGGGAGCTGTTTTTT
>.|TRBJ2-3|14|TRBV5-1|.
CASSLVLGTDTQYF
TGCGCCAGCAGCTTGGTGCTAGGCACAGATACGCAGTATTTT
>once|TRBJ1-2|11|TRBV9|TRBD1
CASSGGQSSTF
TGTGCCAGCAGCGGGGGACAGTCGAGCACCTTC
>.|TRBJ1-2|16|TRBV18|TRBD1
CASSPPTGTGPYGYTF
TGTGCCAGCTCACCACCAACCGGGACAGGACCCTATGGCTACACCTTC
>.|TRBJ2-7|15|TRBV27|TRBD1
CASSLVQGGSYEQYF
TGTGCCAGCAGTTTAGTACAGGGGGGCTCCTACGAGCAGTACTTC
>.|TRBJ2-7|13|TRBV5-1|TRBD1
CASSFQTGQEQYF
TGCGCCAGCAGCTTCCAGACAGGGCAAGAGCAGTACTTC
>.|TRBJ1-2|13|TRBV7-2|.
CASSPTGTYGYTF
TGTGCCAGCAGTCCTACAGGGACCTATGGCTACACCTTC
>.|TRBJ2-7|15|TRBV30|.
CAWSVLDRRAYEQYF
TGTGCCTGGAGTGTACTGGACAGGAGGGCGTACGAGCAGTACTTC
>.|TRBJ1-2|15|TRBV7-2|.
CASINPGGRNYGYTF
TGTGCCAGCATCAACCCGGGGGGGAGGAACTATGGCTACACCTTC
>.|TRBJ1-3|11|TRBV6-5|.
CASSYRDTIYF
TGTGCCAGCAGTTACCGGGACACCATATATTTT
>.|TRBJ1-1|15|TRBV27|.
CASSLYPLTNTEAFF
TGTGCCAGCAGTTTATACCCCCTCACTAACACTGAAGCTTTCTTT
>.|TRBJ2-2|17|TRBV5-8|TRBD1
CASRFPKDRGQTGELFF
TGTGCCAGCAGGTTCCCAAAAGACAGGGGGCAAACCGGGGAGCTGTTTTTT
>.|TRBJ2-2|17|TRBV9|.
CASSVGGGRHWTGELFF
TGTGCCAGCAGCGTAGGTGGGGGCAGGCATTGGACCGGGGAGCTGTTTTTT
>.|TRBJ2-3|16|TRBV18|TRBD2
CASSPPTGGAVDTQYF
TGTGCCAGCTCACCACCGACCGGGGGGGCTGTGGATACGCAGTATTTT
>once|TRBJ2-7|19|TRBV6-4|TRBD1
CASSDSNIGDRGKRYEQYF
TGTGCCAGCAGTGACTCGAACATCGGGGACAGGGGGAAGAGGTACGAGCAGTACTTC
>.|TRBJ2-3|20|TRBV4-2|TRBD2
CASSQDPPGLAGVYTDTQYF
TGTGCCAGCAGCCAAGATCCTCCAGGACTAGCGGGGGTATACACAGATACGCAGTATTTT
>.|TRBJ1-6|14|TRBV4-2|.
CASSLAGPPSPLHF
TGTGCCAGCAGCTTAGCAGGGCCGCCTTCACCCCTCCACTTT
>.|TRBJ2-5|15|TRBV25-1|TRBD1
CASSEGGTGKETQYF
TGTGCCAGCAGTGAAGGGGGGACAGGGAAGGAGACCCAGTACTTC
>.|TRBJ2-3|19|TRBV7-9|TRBD2
CASSTKGLAGYQKTDTQYF
TGTGCCAGCAGTACGAAGGGGCTAGCGGGCTACCAGAAGACAGATACGCAGTATTTT
>medium-sized|TRBJ1-1|17|TRBV18|.
CASSPLPQGRMNTEAFF
TGTGCCAGCTCACCTCTTCCCCAGGGCCGAATGAACACTGAAGCTTTCTTT
>.|TRBJ1-5|15|TRBV6-5|TRBD1
CASSPGTGGYQPQHF
TGTGCCAGCAGTCCCGGGACAGGGGGTTATCAGCCCCAGCATTTT
>.|TRBJ1-2|16|TRBV6-5|.
CASSYWGGRSGDGYTF
TGTGCCAGCAGTTACTGGGGTGGTAGGTCAGGGGATGGCTACACCTTC
>.|TRBJ1-1|13|TRBV19|.
CASSPWAGPEAFF
TGTGCCAGTAGTCCTTGGGCAGGGCCTGAAGCTTTCTTT
>few|TRBJ1-6|14|TRBV14|.
CASSQVRSRSPLHF
TGTGCCAGCAGCCAAGTCAGGTCAAGATCACCCCTCCACTTT
>.|TRBJ2-5|17|TRBV27|.
CASSLGVSGGQGETQYF
TGTGCCAGCAGTCTAGGGGTGTCAGGGGGGCAAGGGGAGACCCAGTACTTC
>few|TRBJ2-7|15|TRBV2|.
CASSYRRGASYEQYF
TGTGCCAGCAGTTATAGGAGGGGCGCCTCCTACGAGCAGTACTTC
>.|TRBJ2-4|17|TRBV5-4|TRBD1
CASSAPRDRVGGNIQYF
TGTGCCAGCAGCGCACCCCGGGACAGGGTCGGGGGCAACATTCAGTACTTC
>.|TRBJ2-1|13|TRBV19|.
CASRAHTQNEQFF
TGTGCCAGTAGGGCACACACACAAAATGAGCAGTTCTTC
>.|TRBJ1-5|15|TRBV6-4|TRBD1
CASSSSGGWNQPQHF
TGTGCCAGCAGTTCCTCAGGGGGCTGGAATCAGCCCCAGCATTTT
>once|TRBJ2-1|15|TRBV9|TRBD2
CASSTSGGADNEQFF
TGTGCCAGCAGCACAAGCGGGGGGGCCGACAATGAGCAGTTCTTC
>.|TRBJ2-2|13|TRBV15|.
CATSRLATGELFF
TGTGCCACCAGCAGGCTAGCGACCGGGGAGCTGTTTTTT
>.|TRBJ2-5|16|TRBV5-1|.
CASSLAFLQGQETQYF
TGCGCCAGCAGCTTGGCCTTCCTACAGGGACAAGAGACCCAGTACTTC
>.|TRBJ1-1|15|TRBV19|TRBD1
CASSSQRDRETEAFF
TGTGCCAGTAGTTCCCAACGGGACAGGGAAACTGAAGCTTTCTTT
>.|TRBJ2-7|15|TRBV7-2|.
CASSLKWAGSGEQYF
TGTGCCAGCAGCTTAAAGTGGGCGGGTTCTGGCGAGCAGTACTTC
>.|TRBJ2-5|12|TRBV19|TRBD1
CASTGGGGTQYF
TGTGCCAGTACAGGGGGTGGGGGGACCCAGTACTTC
>.|TRBJ2-5|18|TRBV19|TRBD1
CASRPMGLQGVLKETQYF
TGTGCCAGTAGACCGATGGGGCTACAGGGGGTTCTCAAAGAGACCCAGTACTTC
>.|TRBJ2-7|11|TRBV25-1|TRBD2
CASTSGTVQYF
TGTGCCAGCACTAGCGGGACAGTGCAGTACTTC